This T cell receptor beta chain comes out of a study of T-cell reconstitution after alpha-beta-depleted transplantation in children (dated by TCRdb to about 2016). For context, the study as a whole: The study quantitatively tracked T-cell immune reconstitution after TCRalphabeta/CD19-depleted allogeneic hematopoietic cell transplantation in children using TCR repertoire profiling.

The library relied on PCR. This sample was sequenced with an Illumina HiSeq 2500. Molecular barcoding was employed in the preparation of TCR libraries, with unique molecular identifiers being used to normalize TCRbeta repertoire quantification. TCRdb's own reprocessing of the public reads used fastp at Q25 and MiXCR and kept productive beta chains. Duplicate CDR3 protein sequences are folded into a single record with the most common DNA and genes. The sample includes some 550,000 distinct CDR3 sequences, with under 30% observed a single time. The leading ten clones occupy 13% to 15% of the sample. Study-wide conclusions, independent of this receptor: Apparently early alphabetaT-cell count recovery about two months after transplant reportedly relied on only several hundred rapidly expanded clones derived from non-depleted graft cells. Over subsequent months, a decline in hyperexpanded clone frequencies was noted, and after one year, T-cell counts and TCRbeta diversity were mostly ascribed to newly produced T cells. In some patients, high TCRbeta diversity at day 60 was attributed to recipient T cells and intrathymic progenitors that had survived conditioning.

Worth noting for this clonotype: Its antigen has not been determined. No qualities accompany the bases; no much larger clone lies one base away.

V trim: 4 bases; J trim: 5 bases; unmatched bases: 10. Counted from cysteine to phenylalanine, this CDR3 has 18 amino acids. Of all the DNA, just the CDR3 is kept, 54 bases in frame from base 1. Based on the germline V gene, the CDR1 and CDR2 sequences are MNHEY and SVGAGI. The sample's treatment or condition label, in plain terms: allogeneic hematopoietic cell transplantation with graft depleted of TCRalphabeta T cells and CD19 B cells. TCRalphabeta/CD19-depleted allogeneic hematopoietic cell grafts were given to the transplant recipients, all of whom were children. Sequenced here: PBMCs, mostly from graft donor cells, sampled 360 days after TCRalphabeta/CD19-depleted stem cell transplant. The sequence was collected from a boy under two years old who had a stem cell transplant for acute myeloid leukemia, so the T cells may come from the graft donor. Here the chain combines TRBV6-5 and TRBJ2-1, with 14 middle bases fitting TRBD2. The CDR3 reads as follows: CASSSGTSGGLHHNEQFF. The base sequence is TGTGCCAGCAGTTCGGGGACTAGCGGGGGCCTTCATCACAATGAGCAGTTCTTC.